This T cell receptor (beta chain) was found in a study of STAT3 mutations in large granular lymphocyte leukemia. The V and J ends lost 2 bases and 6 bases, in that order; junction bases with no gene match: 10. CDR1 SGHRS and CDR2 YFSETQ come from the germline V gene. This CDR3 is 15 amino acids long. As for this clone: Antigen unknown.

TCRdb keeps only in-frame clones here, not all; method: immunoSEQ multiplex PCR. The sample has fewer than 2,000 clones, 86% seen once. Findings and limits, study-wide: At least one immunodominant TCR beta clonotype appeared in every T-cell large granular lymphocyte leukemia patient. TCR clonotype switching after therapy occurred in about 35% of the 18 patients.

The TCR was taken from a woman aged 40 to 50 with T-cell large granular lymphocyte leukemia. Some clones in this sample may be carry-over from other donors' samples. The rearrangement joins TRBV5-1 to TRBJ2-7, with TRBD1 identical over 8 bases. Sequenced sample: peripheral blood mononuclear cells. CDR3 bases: TGCGCCAGCAGCTTCTTAACAGGGGGGTCGCGCGAGCAGTACTTC. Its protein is CASSFLTGGSREQYF. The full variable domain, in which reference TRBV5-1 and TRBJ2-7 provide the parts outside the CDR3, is KAGVTQTPRYLIKTRGQQVTLSCSPISGHRSVSWYQQTPGQGLQFLFEYFSETQRNKGNFPGRFSGRQFSNSRSEMNVSTLELGDSALYLCASSFLTGGSREQYFGPGTRLTVT.